These 22 T cell receptor beta chains originate from one sample sequenced in a study of monozygotic twins with inflammatory bowel disease. TCRdb re-called the 5' RACE reads; every CDR3 protein appears as one record, without DNA. The listing contains a few hundred thousand distinct CDR3 sequences. Sample: blood. These receptors were obtained from a human donor with ulcerative colitis or Crohn's disease, or a healthy co-twin of an affected twin (not recorded which).

The chain uses TRBV12-3 or TRBV12-4 and TRBJ2-5; TCRdb returns TRBD2, unconfirmable since there is no DNA. The CDR3 contains 14 residues. The CDR3 spells CASSQSSGGETQYF.

The CDR3 loop is CASKRQYSNQPQHF. This chain joins TRBV2 and TRBJ1-5. The CDR3 covers 14 residues. The germline CDR1 and CDR2 sequences are SNHLY and FYNNEI.

J is TRBJ2-7 and V is TRBV11-2; TCRdb selects TRBD1, and the lack of DNA leaves this call unchecked. CDR1 and CDR2 (germline): SGHAT, FQNNGV. This CDR3 is built from 15 residues. The CDR3 here is CASSSMDRGGYEQYF.

V gene TRBV6-1 combines with J gene TRBJ1-1; TCRdb designates TRBD1, a call that cannot be tested without DNA. CDR1 MNHNS and CDR2 SASEGT come from the germline V gene. The CDR3 contains 14 residues. This CDR3 is CASSPPLGNTEAFF.

The chain uses TRBV4-1 and TRBJ2-7; TCRdb lists TRBD2, though no DNA is available to test this call. CDR3 length: 15 amino acids. Germline values: CDR1 MGHRA, CDR2 YSYEKL. CDR3 sequence reads: CASSQPTSGTYEQYF.

The chain couples TRBV28 to TRBJ2-1; checking the TCRdb D call of TRBD1 is not possible without DNA. CDR1 is MDHEN and CDR2 is SYDVKM in the germline V gene. CDR3 size: 16 residues. The CDR3 is CASSSSGGPGHNEQFF.

V is TRBV9 and J is TRBJ2-1; TCRdb's D call of TRBD1 is untestable without DNA. The CDR3 spans 14 residues. The germline V gene encodes CDR1 SGDLS and CDR2 YYNGEE. This chain's CDR3 is CASTLAPRDNEQFF.

This chain links TRBV27 with TRBJ2-3; TCRdb selects TRBD2, and the lack of DNA leaves this call unchecked. This CDR3 contains 17 residues. From germline, CDR1 is MNHEY and CDR2 SMNVEV (reference sequence). The CDR3 loop is CASSPPRGRPGTDTQYF.

V is TRBV5-1 and J is TRBJ2-7; checking the TCRdb D call of TRBD1 is not possible without DNA. This CDR3 region has 14 residues. The germline V gene has CDR1 SGHRS and CDR2 YFSETQ. The CDR3 sequence: CASSQGQGLSEQYF.

The J gene is TRBJ2-7, the V gene TRBV7-2. The CDR3 has 15 amino acids. The germline CDR1 and CDR2 sequences are SGHTA and FQGNSA. CDR3 region: CASSPTVTSNYEQYF.

V gene TRBV19 combines with J gene TRBJ2-7; TCRdb calls TRBD2, which cannot be checked without DNA. The CDR3 totals 14 residues. Germline assignment: CDR1 LNHDA and CDR2 SQIVND (reference sequence). The CDR3 loop reads CASSTGLASYEQYF.

This chain joins TRBV20-1 and TRBJ1-4; there is no DNA to check the TCRdb D call of TRBD1. The CDR3 is made up of 17 amino acids. CDR1 is DFQATT and CDR2 is SNEGSKA in the germline V gene (reference sequence). CDR3 protein: CSAILPGQGPTNEKLFF.

The rearrangement uses TRBV5-1 and TRBJ1-1; TCRdb proposes TRBD1, but this gene call is untestable without DNA. The CDR3 consists of 16 residues. The germline gives CDR1 SGHRS, CDR2 YFSETQ. CDR3 in amino acids: CASSLVEGEGDTEAFF.

This chain uses TRBV12-3 or TRBV12-4 with TRBJ2-1. The CDR3 spans 12 residues. CDR3 amino acids: CASSLSQNEQFF.

This chain joins TRBV7-2 and TRBJ1-3; TCRdb indicates TRBD1, and absent DNA this call remains unverified. Germline lookup yields CDR1 SGHTA and CDR2 FQGNSA. The CDR3 consists of 15 residues. The CDR3 spells CASSVDSYSGNTIYF.

The chain has TRBV2 and TRBJ2-2. Germline CDR1 and CDR2: SNHLY and FYNNEI. CDR3 length equals 14 residues. The CDR3 loop is CASRYRGTGELFFF.

The V gene is TRBV14, the J gene TRBJ2-5; TCRdb reports TRBD1, a call that lacks DNA to check it against. In germline, CDR1 is SGHDN, CDR2 FVKESK. The CDR3 length is 15 residues. CDR3 residues: CASSLLSTGTETQYF.

The chain links TRBV20-1 to TRBJ1-1; TCRdb's D gene call, TRBD1, goes unchecked for lack of DNA. The CDR3 has 13 residues. The germline CDR1 and CDR2 sequences are DFQATT and SNEGSKA (reference sequence). CDR3 in amino acids: CSARATGGTEAFF.

This chain connects TRBV6-5 to TRBJ1-5. The CDR3 runs to 13 residues. Germline assignment: CDR1 MNHEY and CDR2 SVGAGI. This chain's CDR3 is CASSYSLYQPQHF.

The J gene is TRBJ2-1, the V gene TRBV7-9; there is no DNA to check the TCRdb D call of TRBD1. Germline CDR1 reads SEHNR; CDR2 reads FQNEAQ (reference sequence). The CDR3 spans 15 residues. Here the CDR3 reads CASSRVRDNYNEQFF.

This chain joins TRBV20-1 and TRBJ1-1. The CDR3 length is 12 residues. CDR1 is DFQATT and CDR2 is SNEGSKA in the germline V gene (reference sequence). CDR3 sequence: CSASQVNTEAFF.

The gene calls are TRBV6-2 or TRBV6-3 and TRBJ2-2; TCRdb outputs TRBD2, but without DNA this stays unchecked. Per the germline V gene, CDR1 is MNHEY and CDR2 is SVGEGT. This CDR3 has 18 residues. The CDR3 sequence is CASSYGTSGTLNTGELFF.